A selection of T cell receptor beta chains follows, all from one sample in a study of blood T cell repertoires in COVID-19. Clones were read by immunoSEQ multiplex PCR, and TCRdb kept only the in-frame ones, dropping some. The top ten hold around 4% of the sample, which has about 250,000 clones, about four fifths seen once. Sample: peripheral blood. All receptors derive from a man aged 50 or older with acute or convalescent COVID-19. Both conserved end residues are part of each CDR3. D genes are given only for firm matches. The size field is filled for only some rows; it gives once, few, many or a size class.

clone_size d_call j_call v_call cdr3_aa cdr3_nt
NA TRBD1 TRBJ2-5 TRBV11-2 CASSSPGQQETQYF TGTGCCAGCAGCTCGCCGGGACAGCAAGAGACCCAGTACTTC
NA TRBD1 TRBJ2-7 TRBV15 CATSRRQGWSYEQYF TGTGCCACCAGCAGGCGACAGGGATGGTCCTACGAGCAGTACTTC
NA TRBD1 TRBJ2-7 TRBV19 CASSPGQGEYEQYF TGTGCCAGTAGCCCCGGACAGGGGGAATACGAGCAGTACTTC
few TRBD1 TRBJ1-5 TRBV5-1 CASSLGTGDGPQHF TGCGCCAGCAGCTTGGGGACAGGGGACGGGCCCCAGCATTTT
NA NA TRBJ2-1 TRBV6-5 CASAYYNEQFF TGTGCCAGTGCCTACTACAATGAGCAGTTCTTC
NA NA TRBJ1-3 TRBV6-5 CASSHGVRSGNTIYF TGTGCCAGCAGCCACGGGGTCCGCTCTGGAAACACCATATATTTT
NA NA TRBJ2-7 TRBV21-1 CASLVEGSYEQYF TGTGCCAGCCTCGTGGAGGGCTCCTACGAGCAGTACTTC
NA NA TRBJ2-7 TRBV5-4 CASSLQASLSYEQYF TGTGCCAGCAGCTTGCAGGCCAGCCTCTCCTACGAGCAGTACTTC
NA NA TRBJ2-5 TRBV11-2 CASSLGAGGTETQYF TGTGCCAGCAGCTTGGGGGCAGGGGGGACAGAGACCCAGTACTTC
NA NA TRBJ1-1 TRBV4-1 CASSQFVSGWTEAFF TGCGCCAGCAGCCAATTCGTGTCCGGTTGGACTGAAGCTTTCTTT
NA NA TRBJ1-1 TRBV6-5 CASSYSGGRNTEAFF TGTGCCAGCAGTTACTCGGGAGGAAGGAACACTGAAGCTTTCTTT
NA NA TRBJ1-2 TRBV3-1/TRBV3-2 CASSLNGVNYGYTF TGTGCCAGCAGCCTTAACGGGGTTAACTATGGCTACACCTTC